This is a list of T cell receptor beta chains from one sample in a study of shared clonotypes between healthy human individuals. The repertoire was sequenced with immunoSEQ multiplex PCR; TCRdb's copy has only in-frame clones and lacks some. The repertoire includes around 560,000 clones, about 95% of them detected once, and around 0.11% sits in the top ten. The sample was naive CD8+ T cells sorted from blood. These receptors came from a woman in her 30s in good health. The CDR3 runs from the conserved cysteine through the conserved F or W. Each record gives: V gene, clone size, J gene, CDR3 protein. Clone size appears in some rows only: once, few, many, or a class for an expanded clone.

TRBV27	-	TRBJ2-7	CASSLGPGTGNMNYEQYF
TRBV11-2	-	TRBJ2-2	CASSGGTSPGELFF
TRBV7-9	-	TRBJ2-1	CASSLATGGRATNEQFF
TRBV2	-	TRBJ1-1	CASRFQGEAFF
TRBV5-4	-	TRBJ1-2	CASSLRGASDGYTF
TRBV14	-	TRBJ2-1	CASSQGQGSYNEQFF
TRBV19	-	TRBJ1-2	CASSTATVRKVYTF
TRBV28	-	TRBJ2-6	CASSSTGQGSLRPSGANVLTF
TRBV6-1	-	TRBJ1-2	CASTGDRAIYGYTF
TRBV5-6	-	TRBJ2-1	CASSLGLAGIYNEQFF
TRBV13	few	TRBJ1-4	CASSSRSTGLNEKLFF
TRBV5-1	once	TRBJ1-2	CASSLRPGQKMNYGYTF
TRBV2	-	TRBJ2-2	CASSEFFRELFF
TRBV2	once	TRBJ2-5	CASVGLAEGAKETQYF
TRBV27	-	TRBJ1-5	CASSLDLDQPQHF
TRBV5-1	-	TRBJ2-1	CASSWRGGSYNEQFF
TRBV28	-	TRBJ2-2	CASGPTGVEGELFF
TRBV7-8	-	TRBJ1-4	CASSLAPGTPRGEKLFF
TRBV2	-	TRBJ1-5	CASSDLGIGSDQPQHF
TRBV2	-	TRBJ2-6	CASSDPRSGANVLTF
TRBV7-8	-	TRBJ2-1	CASSLLGINEQFF
TRBV7-2	-	TRBJ2-3	CASSPWTSGRGDTQYF
TRBV4-1	-	TRBJ2-1	CASSQGAEGLWHEQFF
TRBV4-1	-	TRBJ2-7	CASSLGVSDYEQCF
TRBV28	-	TRBJ2-7	CASSPGLAESSYEQYF
TRBV7-6	-	TRBJ2-7	CASSLAAGESSYEQYF
TRBV28	-	TRBJ2-3	CASSFLAGGLGSTDTQYF
TRBV2	-	TRBJ2-1	CASKSVPLNEQFF
TRBV11-2	-	TRBJ2-4	CASSLVGSGRRDIQYF
TRBV6-5	-	TRBJ1-1	CASSYAPRVNTEAFF
TRBV28	-	TRBJ2-5	CASSPPPTGLETQYF
TRBV5-6	-	TRBJ2-7	CASSLLRGHEQYF
TRBV2	-	TRBJ2-1	CASSEMGDSQFF
TRBV7-9	-	TRBJ1-4	CASSWGSGIEGEKLFF
TRBV25-1	-	TRBJ2-1	CASSEGLAGYEQFF
TRBV4-1	-	TRBJ2-7	CASSQTITGSAYEQYF
TRBV14	-	TRBJ1-4	CASSQEEARATNEKLFF
TRBV20-1	-	TRBJ2-1	CSAEGGGFF
TRBV27	-	TRBJ2-1	CASNLRVGNEQFF
TRBV6-5	few	TRBJ2-7	CASSGQSNEQYF
TRBV9	-	TRBJ2-7	CASSVGTGIEYEQYF
TRBV10-3	few	TRBJ1-1	CANRASQGGRTEAFF
TRBV15	-	TRBJ2-3	CATSGPNTDTQYF
TRBV2	-	TRBJ1-5	CASSEEGFSNQPQHF
TRBV7-8	-	TRBJ2-2	CASSFREAGATGELFF
TRBV11-2	-	TRBJ2-2	CASRNTGELFF
TRBV27	-	TRBJ2-6	CASSLSIAGAGANVLTF
TRBV19	-	TRBJ1-2	CASSPGHLTNYGYTF
TRBV2	-	TRBJ2-2	CASSESSGRGFSGELFF
TRBV6-1	-	TRBJ1-1	CASSYWREAFF
TRBV5-1	once	TRBJ2-1	CASSLGGPRSYNEQFF
TRBV19	-	TRBJ1-2	CASSASVNYGYTF
TRBV28	-	TRBJ2-1	CASSFRLDEQFF
TRBV9	-	TRBJ1-3	CASSVGGPGNTIYF
TRBV7-9	-	TRBJ2-1	CASSPRLGPSYNEQFF